This T cell receptor beta chain is from a study of OX40 agonist ivuxolimab in advanced cancers. CDR1 LNHDA and CDR2 SQIVND come from the germline V gene (reference sequence). Trimming removed 1 base from V and 7 bases from J, with 19 bases in between. This CDR3 has 17 residues. Repertoires were generated with immunoSEQ multiplex PCR, while TCRdb's copy carries only in-frame clones and drops some. The sample lists about 35,000 clones, about 76% occurring once. A word on this clone: Its cognate antigen is unknown.

Findings and caveats of the study: Near-lowest levels of clonal expansion characterized partial responders at 0.1-3.0 mg/kg.

The sequencing here drew on CD4+ or CD8+ T cells sorted from blood, taken in a trial of the OX40 agonist ivuxolimab. This chain uses TRBV19 with TRBJ2-2, with D possibly matching TRBD2 (5 bases). This TCR was sampled from an adult with an advanced solid tumor such as melanoma, head and neck, liver or kidney cancer. DNA of the CDR3: TGTGCCAGTAGTATAGCTAGGACTTTACGATCCGGCGGGGAGCTGTTTTTT. Protein sequence: CASSIARTLRSGGELFF.